What follows are 2 T cell receptor beta chains derived from one specimen sequenced in a study of T cell changes during pregnancy in multiple sclerosis. This table comes from immunoSEQ multiplex PCR, and its TCRdb copy is limited to in-frame clones, with some not included. The table has tens of thousands of clones, roughly 93% seen once. The sequences come from CD4+ T cells from peripheral blood mononuclear cells, collected before pregnancy. The origin of the receptors is a female donor with multiple sclerosis, enrolled in a pregnancy study.

The V gene is TRBV28, the J gene TRBJ1-1; TRBD1 aligns across 8 bases. With V trimmed by 1 base and J by 5 bases, 3 bases remained unmatched. CDR1 and CDR2 (germline): MDHEN, SYDVKM. This CDR3 comprises 14 residues. CDR3 sequence reads: CASSLSGGLTEAFF. In DNA, the CDR3 is TGTGCCAGCAGTTTATCAGGGGGCTTGACTGAAGCTTTCTTT.

The chain couples TRBV27 to TRBJ2-1; 12 nucleotides match TRBD2. Germline V gene lookup returns CDR1 MNHEY and CDR2 SMNVEV (reference sequence). The V and J ends lost 4 bases and 9 bases, in that order; junction bases with no gene match: 4. CDR3 length: 14 amino acids. The CDR3, as DNA: TGTGCCAGCAGTTACCTAGCGGGAGGGCTTGAGCAGTTCTTC. Amino acid sequence: CASSYLAGGLEQFF.